A selection of T cell receptor beta chains follows, all from one sample in a study of identical twins. TCRdb re-analysed the 5' RACE reads in MiXCR, keeping a single row per CDR3 protein. The table records more than 200,000 distinct CDR3 sequences, over 8% of them present only once. The source material was memory (CD45RO+) T cells sorted from blood. These receptors all come from a young woman in good health. The CDR3 runs from the conserved cysteine through the conserved F or W. The order of the fields is CDR3 DNA, CDR3 protein, clone size, J gene, V gene, D gene. D genes are given only for firm matches. Size values are once, few and many counts, or a class for expanded clones, and some rows have none.

CDR3 DNA: TGTGCCAGCGGTCGATCCGAGCAGTACTTC
CDR3 protein: CASGRSEQYF
clone size: few
J gene: TRBJ2-7
V gene: TRBV7-2
D gene: NA

CDR3 DNA: TGCAGTGCTAGAGATAGGGCTAGCGGGAGGGCCCTCTCCTACAATGAGCAGTTCTTC
CDR3 protein: CSARDRASGRALSYNEQFF
clone size: few
J gene: TRBJ2-1
V gene: TRBV20-1
D gene: TRBD2

CDR3 DNA: TGCGCCAGCAGCTTAGAAGAGGGCACTGAAGCTTTCTTT
CDR3 protein: CASSLEEGTEAFF
clone size: many
J gene: TRBJ1-1
V gene: TRBV5-1
D gene: NA

CDR3 DNA: TGTGCCAGCTCACCGGGTAACTCTGGAAACACCATATATTTT
CDR3 protein: CASSPGNSGNTIYF
clone size: NA
J gene: TRBJ1-3
V gene: TRBV7-9
D gene: NA

CDR3 DNA: TGTGCCAGCAGCTACCGGGACAGAAACAATGAGCAGTTCTTC
CDR3 protein: CASSYRDRNNEQFF
clone size: NA
J gene: TRBJ2-1
V gene: TRBV7-8
D gene: TRBD1

CDR3 DNA: TGCGCCAGCAGCCAAGAACAGGGGCGGGAGACCCAGTACTTC
CDR3 protein: CASSQEQGRETQYF
clone size: few
J gene: TRBJ2-5
V gene: TRBV4-3
D gene: TRBD1

CDR3 DNA: TGCAGTGCTTCCCCACGAGGGCCGGGCGAGCAGTACTTC
CDR3 protein: CSASPRGPGEQYF
clone size: many
J gene: TRBJ2-7
V gene: TRBV20-1
D gene: NA

CDR3 DNA: TGCAGTGCTAGAGAACTAGCGGGGGTAAACGAGCAGTACTTC
CDR3 protein: CSARELAGVNEQYF
clone size: many
J gene: TRBJ2-7
V gene: TRBV20-1
D gene: TRBD2

CDR3 DNA: TGTGCCAGCAGCCCGGGGGGCTCCAGCACAGATACGCAGTATTTT
CDR3 protein: CASSPGGSSTDTQYF
clone size: NA
J gene: TRBJ2-3
V gene: TRBV9
D gene: NA

CDR3 DNA: TGTGCCAGCAGCCGACAGGAGGGTCAGCCCCAGCATTTT
CDR3 protein: CASSRQEGQPQHF
clone size: NA
J gene: TRBJ1-5
V gene: TRBV14
D gene: NA

CDR3 DNA: TGTGCCAGCAGCCTGACTCCCCCAGTGGGGACCCAGTACTTC
CDR3 protein: CASSLTPPVGTQYF
clone size: few
J gene: TRBJ2-5
V gene: TRBV7-2
D gene: NA

CDR3 DNA: TGTGCCAGCAGTCAGCTAGCGGGGGGACCCACAAACAATGAGCAGTTCTTC
CDR3 protein: CASSQLAGGPTNNEQFF
clone size: NA
J gene: TRBJ2-1
V gene: TRBV6-2/TRBV6-3
D gene: TRBD2

CDR3 DNA: TGCGCCAGCAGCCTCTCCGAGGTCCAAGGAGAGACCCAGTACTTC
CDR3 protein: CASSLSEVQGETQYF
clone size: few
J gene: TRBJ2-5
V gene: TRBV5-1
D gene: NA

CDR3 DNA: TGTGCCAGCAGCCTGACAGGGTGGGAGCAGTTCTTC
CDR3 protein: CASSLTGWEQFF
clone size: many
J gene: TRBJ2-1
V gene: TRBV6-2/TRBV6-3
D gene: TRBD1

CDR3 DNA: TGTGCCACCAGCTTAGAGACGGACCCTACAGATACGCAGTATTTT
CDR3 protein: CATSLETDPTDTQYF
clone size: NA
J gene: TRBJ2-3
V gene: TRBV15
D gene: NA

CDR3 DNA: TGCAGCGTACAGACAGGGAGGGAGCTGTTTTTT
CDR3 protein: CSVQTGRELFF
clone size: many
J gene: TRBJ2-2
V gene: TRBV29-1
D gene: TRBD1

CDR3 DNA: TGTGCCAGCAGCTTTTACTCTGGTGACTACGAGCAGTACTTC
CDR3 protein: CASSFYSGDYEQYF
clone size: few
J gene: TRBJ2-7
V gene: TRBV3-1
D gene: NA

CDR3 DNA: TGTGCCAGCAGCCGAACCTATATAAGCTGCGAGCAGTACTTC
CDR3 protein: CASSRTYISCEQYF
clone size: few
J gene: TRBJ2-7
V gene: TRBV7-2
D gene: NA

CDR3 DNA: TGTGCCAGCAGAGGGACGGGACAGGGGAGCCGTGAGCAGTACTTC
CDR3 protein: CASRGTGQGSREQYF
clone size: few
J gene: TRBJ2-7
V gene: TRBV11-3
D gene: TRBD1

CDR3 DNA: TGTGCCAGCAGCGGAGTAGGGGCCCAGTACTTC
CDR3 protein: CASSGVGAQYF
clone size: many
J gene: TRBJ2-5
V gene: TRBV5-6
D gene: NA

CDR3 DNA: TGTGCTAGTCAGTACCAAGAGACCCAGTACTTC
CDR3 protein: CASQYQETQYF
clone size: NA
J gene: TRBJ2-5
V gene: TRBV6-1
D gene: NA

CDR3 DNA: TGCAGTGCACTAGCGGGGGGTCCGACCCAGTACTTC
CDR3 protein: CSALAGGPTQYF
clone size: few
J gene: TRBJ2-5
V gene: TRBV20-1
D gene: TRBD2

CDR3 DNA: TGCGCCAGCAGTGACGGCCCCTATGGCTACACCTTC
CDR3 protein: CASSDGPYGYTF
clone size: NA
J gene: TRBJ1-2
V gene: TRBV10-2
D gene: NA

CDR3 DNA: TGCGCCAGCAGCTCGGCCCTTGGGACAGCAACCTATGGCTACACCTTC
CDR3 protein: CASSSALGTATYGYTF
clone size: few
J gene: TRBJ1-2
V gene: TRBV5-1
D gene: TRBD1

CDR3 DNA: TGTGCCAGCCGGGCGGACGACCAGCCCCAGCATTTT
CDR3 protein: CASRADDQPQHF
clone size: few
J gene: TRBJ1-5
V gene: TRBV2
D gene: NA

CDR3 DNA: TGTGCCAGCAGCACTCAACCCGGGGACACTGAAGCTTTCTTT
CDR3 protein: CASSTQPGDTEAFF
clone size: NA
J gene: TRBJ1-1
V gene: TRBV7-2
D gene: NA

CDR3 DNA: TGCGCCAGCAGCCGAGCTCTAGCAGATTCCTATAGCACAGATACGCAGTATTTT
CDR3 protein: CASSRALADSYSTDTQYF
clone size: few
J gene: TRBJ2-3
V gene: TRBV4-3
D gene: NA

CDR3 DNA: TGTGCCAGCTATCGGTCAGTTAGCTCCTACGAGCAGTACTTC
CDR3 protein: CASYRSVSSYEQYF
clone size: few
J gene: TRBJ2-7
V gene: TRBV2
D gene: NA

CDR3 DNA: TGTGCCAGCAGTTACTCCCGACTAGCGGCTACCTACGAGCAGTACTTC
CDR3 protein: CASSYSRLAATYEQYF
clone size: few
J gene: TRBJ2-7
V gene: TRBV6-5
D gene: TRBD2

CDR3 DNA: TGTGCCAGCCGTCTCGGGACGGAAAATTCACCCCTCCACTTT
CDR3 protein: CASRLGTENSPLHF
clone size: many
J gene: TRBJ1-6
V gene: TRBV12-3/TRBV12-4
D gene: NA

CDR3 DNA: TGTGCCAGCAGTTTGGGACTGAGGGCAGATACGCAGTATTTT
CDR3 protein: CASSLGLRADTQYF
clone size: many
J gene: TRBJ2-3
V gene: TRBV12-3/TRBV12-4
D gene: NA

CDR3 DNA: TGCAGTGCTAGAAAAGGCCCAGGGACTAGCGGAACTCCCGAGCAGTTCTTC
CDR3 protein: CSARKGPGTSGTPEQFF
clone size: few
J gene: TRBJ2-1
V gene: TRBV20-1
D gene: TRBD2

CDR3 DNA: TGTGCCAGCAGTGAGGGCAGGCAAGTGAGCTACGAGCAGTACTTC
CDR3 protein: CASSEGRQVSYEQYF
clone size: many
J gene: TRBJ2-7
V gene: TRBV2
D gene: NA

CDR3 DNA: TGTGCCAGCAGTGAACAGGGGCGCGGGTATGGCTACACCTTC
CDR3 protein: CASSEQGRGYGYTF
clone size: few
J gene: TRBJ1-2
V gene: TRBV2
D gene: NA

CDR3 DNA: TGTGCCAGCAGCTCATCTCGGCACGCGGGATATGGCTACACCTTC
CDR3 protein: CASSSSRHAGYGYTF
clone size: few
J gene: TRBJ1-2
V gene: TRBV7-8
D gene: NA

CDR3 DNA: TGCGCCAGCAGCTCCGGGACAGCCCTCAATGAGCAGTTCTTC
CDR3 protein: CASSSGTALNEQFF
clone size: many
J gene: TRBJ2-1
V gene: TRBV5-1
D gene: TRBD1

CDR3 DNA: TGTGCCAGCAGCTTAGACTTGTTCTACGAGCAGTACTTC
CDR3 protein: CASSLDLFYEQYF
clone size: many
J gene: TRBJ2-7
V gene: TRBV7-9
D gene: NA

CDR3 DNA: NA
CDR3 protein: CSARPPFGGGARF
clone size: few
J gene: TRBJ2-7
V gene: TRBV20-1
D gene: NA